Below are 9 T cell receptor beta chains sequenced from a single sample in a study of T cell clonality in common variable immunodeficiency. Clones were sequenced by immunoSEQ multiplex PCR, and TCRdb holds only the in-frame ones, with some missing. The repertoire has under 45,000 clones, none seen only once; the ten largest take approximately 9.8%. Sequenced: peripheral blood mononuclear cells. The receptor source for this set is a person aged 18 to 75 in good health.

In regard to this clone: From the germline J gene comes the end of the CDR3, since the read stops 3 residues before it. V is TRBV11-1 and J is TRBJ2-3; possibly TRBD1 for D (6 bases). Per germline, CDR1 SGHAT and CDR2 FQDESV (reference sequence). The CDR3 extends over 14 amino acids. The sequenced part of the CDR3 DNA is TGTGCCAGCACCCTACAGGGAAACAGAGAGACG. Translated: CASTLQGNRET. The full CDR3 is CASTLQGNRETQYF.

Many counts were recorded for this clone. The missing CDR3 end, 3 residues past where the read stops, is filled in from the germline J gene. The chain links TRBV29-1 to TRBJ1-2; a weak D match, TRBD1 (5 bases). Germline CDR1 is SQVTM and CDR2 is ANQGSEA. CDR3 size: 14 residues. With 0 bases removed from V and 2 bases from J, the gap between germline ends came to 10 bases. The sequenced part of the CDR3 DNA is TGCAGCGTTGAAGATCAAGCAGGGAACTATGGC. Its translation is CSVEDQAGNYG. The whole CDR3 sequence reads CSVEDQAGNYGYTF.

The sample holds many counts of this clone. The sequenced fragment ends 3 residues before the CDR3 boundary, so the rest is inferred from the germline J gene. The chain joins TRBV5-4 to TRBJ2-7, with 7 bases matching TRBD2. CDR1 is SGHNT and CDR2 is YYREEE in the germline V gene (reference sequence). The junction had 7 bases not matched to a gene; V was cut back by 2 bases and J by 2 bases. The CDR3 sequence is 15 residues long. This CDR3 is CASSFRGSTTYEQYF. Partial CDR3 DNA: TGTGCCAGCAGCTTTCGCGGGAGTACTACCTACGAG. Using reference TRBV5-4 and TRBJ2-7 for the parts outside the CDR3, the full variable domain is ETGVTQSPTHLIKTRGQQVTLRCSSQSGHNTVSWYQQALGQGPQFIFQYYREEENGRGNFPPRFSGLQFPNYSSELNVNALELDDSALYLCASSFRGSTTYEQYFGPGTRLTVT.

This clone was seen at least ten times. The CDR3 is cut off 3 residues early in the read; its end comes from the germline J gene. The rearrangement links TRBV20-1 to TRBJ2-3, with D perhaps matching TRBD2 (5 bases). Germline assignment: CDR1 DFQATT and CDR2 SNEGSKA (reference sequence). V gave up 0 bases and J gave up 4 bases, with 11 bases separating them. There are 14 residues in the CDR3. The CDR3 here is CSARERVRADTQYF. The CDR3 DNA, read in part, is TGCAGTGCTAGAGAGAGGGTCCGCGCAGATACG.

Details on this clone: The junction shows a germline mismatch at one end, possibly a read error. CDR3: CARSLPPQQGRGQYF. CDR3 DNA, as far as it was read: TGTGCCCGCAGCTTACCCCCTCAACAGGGCAGGGGT. The chain recombines TRBV7-9 with TRBJ2-4, with D possibly matching TRBD1 (6 bases). The CDR3 end falls 3 residues outside the read, so it is completed with the germline J gene. The V gene's germline CDR1 is SEHNR and CDR2 FQNEAQ (reference sequence). The CDR3 covers 15 residues.

This clone was recorded many times. The read comes to an end 3 residues before the CDR3 does, leaving the germline J gene to fill in the end. The chain joins TRBV10-3 to TRBJ2-1; 11 bases agree with TRBD1. This CDR3 spans 14 amino acids. Germline CDR1 reads ENHRY; CDR2 reads SYGVKD. With V trimmed by 6 bases and J by 6 bases, 4 bases remained unmatched. The DNA read from the CDR3 is TGTGCCATCAGGATAGGACAGGGGGCCAATGAG. Its protein is CAIRIGQGANE. The whole CDR3 reads CAIRIGQGANEQFF.

This clone was seen more than once but under ten times. The read falls 3 residues short of the CDR3 end, and the missing part is taken from the germline J gene. This sequence joins TRBV7-9 and TRBJ2-1; 13 bases are a match to TRBD2. Germline V gene lookup returns CDR1 SEHNR and CDR2 FQNEAQ (reference sequence). J lost 5 bases, V lost 5 bases, and 3 bases had no gene match. The CDR3 length is 15 residues. The CDR3 loop is CASSGLAGDDNEQFF. The CDR3 DNA, read in part, is TGTGCCAGCAGCGGACTAGCGGGAGACGACAATGAG.

The table lists this clone with many counts. The CDR3 end is not reached by the read, which stops 3 residues before it; the germline J gene fills it in. The rearrangement uses TRBV7-6 and TRBJ2-1; 10 nucleotides line up with TRBD2. V lost 4 bases and J lost 5; bases outside the gene matches: 5. This CDR3 region has 15 residues. Germline values: CDR1 SGHVS, CDR2 FNYEAQ. The CDR3 loop reads CASSYSSGSHNEQFF. Partial CDR3 DNA: TGTGCCAGCAGCTATTCTAGCGGGAGTCACAATGAG. The variable domain in full, completed from reference TRBV7-6 and TRBJ2-1, reads GAGVSQSPRYKVTKRGQDVALRCDPISGHVSLYWYRQALGQGPEFLTYFNYEAQQDKSGLPNDRFSAERPEGSISTLTIQRTEQRDSAMYRCASSYSSGSHNEQFFGPGTRLTVL.

This clone was counted at least ten times. The CDR3 goes on 3 residues after the read ends, and that part is filled in from the germline J gene. The chain uses TRBV12-3 or TRBV12-4 and TRBJ2-2; the D gene is possibly TRBD1 (5 bases). This CDR3 is built from 15 residues. The CDR3 bases that were read are TGTGCCAGCAGTTTAAGGGGTAGTACTAATGAAAAG. Translating gives CASSLRGSTNEK. The whole CDR3 is CASSLRGSTNEKLFF.